The 18 T cell receptor beta chains given below trace back to one sample, sequenced in a study of T cell clonality in common variable immunodeficiency. General study points: Common variable immunodeficiency TCR beta sequences reportedly had fewer deletions and N-nucleotide insertions.

Data came from immunoSEQ multiplex PCR; TCRdb stores just in-frame clones and leaves some out. Listed for the sample are 30,000 to 40,000 clones, none seen a single time. The antigens of these receptors remain unknown. Material for sequencing was peripheral blood mononuclear cells. The receptor source for this set is a human donor with common variable immunodeficiency.

This clone was found many times. The sequence runs out 3 residues before the end of the CDR3; the remainder is reconstructed from the germline J gene. The rearrangement uses TRBV18 and TRBJ1-3, with unresolved D. Germline lookup yields CDR1 KGHSH and CDR2 LQKENI. This CDR3 has 15 residues. The V end was cut by 0 bases, the J end by 4 bases, with 10 bases between. This chain's CDR3 is CASSPPGRPGNTIYF. The sequenced CDR3 bases are TGTGCCAGCTCACCACCGGGCAGGCCCGGAAACACC. The full variable domain, rest sourced from reference TRBV18 and TRBJ1-3, is NAGVMQNPRHLVRRRGQEARLRCSPMKGHSHVYWYRQLPEEGLKFMVYLQKENIIDESGMPKERFSAEFPKEGPSILRIQQVVRGDSAAYFCASSPPGRPGNTIYFGEGSWLTVV.

This clone was recorded at least ten times. The CDR3 bases that were read are TGTGCCAGCAGCCTAATCGTCCGGGAGACC. Amino acid sequence: CASSLIVRET. The CDR3, in full, reads CASSLIVRETQYF. The chain is built from TRBV7-2 and TRBJ2-5; D is unclear. The CDR3 end falls 3 residues outside the read, so it is completed with the germline J gene. Trimming took off 5 bases at V and 5 bases at J, with 12 bases between the two ends. The CDR3 is 13 amino acids. Per the germline V gene, CDR1 is SGHTA and CDR2 is FQGNSA.

This clone was found many times. The CDR3 is cut off 3 residues early in the read; its end comes from the germline J gene. The chain links TRBV19 to TRBJ1-2; 9 positions agree with TRBD1. Germline V gene sequence: CDR1 LNHDA, CDR2 SQIVND (reference sequence). The CDR3 is made up of 16 amino acids. Trimming cost V 4 bases and J 4 bases; bases outside gene matches: 10. The CDR3 DNA, read in part, is TGTGCCAGTAGTAGACTCCGGACAGGGGCGGGCTATGGC. Protein product: CASSRLRTGAGYG. The full-length CDR3 reads as CASSRLRTGAGYGYTF.

This clone was counted ten times or more. The read ends 3 residues early relative to the CDR3; the germline J gene fills the gap. V usage is TRBV5-6 and J usage is TRBJ1-1; D unclear. There are 15 residues in the CDR3. Trimming took off 3 bases at V and 0 bases at J, with 12 bases between the two ends. In germline, CDR1 is SGHDT, CDR2 YYEEEE. CDR3 sequence reads: CASSSLWRVNTEAFF. The DNA read from the CDR3 is TGTGCCAGCAGCTCGTTGTGGAGGGTGAACACTGAA.

This clone came up a few times. The read gets to within 3 residues of the CDR3 end, and the germline J gene fills in the rest. The rearrangement uses TRBV7-6 and TRBJ2-1; unclear D gene. There are 16 residues in the CDR3. CDR1 and CDR2 from the germline V gene are SGHVS and FNYEAQ. Trimming left V 0 bases short and J 0 bases short, with 9 bases between. This chain's CDR3 is CASSLAALSSYNEQFF. Partial CDR3 DNA: TGTGCCAGCAGCTTAGCGGCCCTGAGCTCCTACAATGAG.

Concerning this clone itself: The read comes to an end 3 residues before the CDR3 does, leaving the germline J gene to fill in the end. The rearrangement joins TRBV19 to TRBJ1-5; D gene uncertain. V was cut by 5 bases and J by 5 bases, with 19 bases left in between. The CDR3 loop spans 16 amino acids. Germline CDR1 and CDR2: LNHDA and SQIVND (reference sequence). The covered CDR3 bases are TGTGCCAGTAGTTCTCTCCCCGGACTCCACCATCAGCCC. Its translation: CASSSLPGLHHQP. The entire CDR3 reads CASSSLPGLHHQPQHF. The whole variable domain, remainder taken from reference TRBV19 and TRBJ1-5, is DGGITQSPKYLFRKEGQNVTLSCEQNLNHDAMYWYRQDPGQGLRLIYYSQIVNDFQKGDIAEGYSVSREKKESFPLTVTSAQKNPTAFYLCASSSLPGLHHQPQHFGDGTRLSIL.

This clone has ten or more counts. The read is 3 residues too short to cover the CDR3 end, so that end is filled in from the germline J gene. This chain links TRBV30 with TRBJ1-2; 7 nucleotides align to TRBD1. The germline CDR1 and CDR2 sequences are GTSNPN and SVGIG (reference sequence). The CDR3 sequence is 12 residues long. The V and J ends lost 3 bases and 4 bases, in that order; junction bases with no gene match: 2. The covered CDR3 bases are TGTGCCTGGAGCGCAGGGGGCTATGGC. This encodes CAWSAGGYG. The entire CDR3 protein is CAWSAGGYGYTF. The whole variable domain, remainder taken from reference TRBV30 and TRBJ1-2, is SQTIHQWPATLVQPVGSPLSLECTVEGTSNPNLYWYRQAAGRGLQLLFYSVGIGQISSEVPQNLSASRPQDRQFILSSKKLLLSDSGFYLCAWSAGGYGYTFGSGTRLTVV.

Concerning this clone: The read ends 3 residues early relative to the CDR3; the germline J gene fills the gap. The chain uses TRBV5-1 and TRBJ2-3, with a weak D call TRBD2 (6 bases). Deletions cut 0 bases from V and 0 bases from J, with 11 bases between. CDR3 length: 16 residues. The V gene's germline CDR1 is SGHRS and CDR2 YFSETQ. The CDR3 region is CASSLVGGISTDTQYF. The CDR3 bases that were read are TGCGCCAGCAGCTTGGTAGGCGGGATTAGCACAGATACG.

The CDR3 sequence is CASSPIQGFNQPQHF. Incomplete CDR3 DNA: TGTGCCAGCAGCCCTATACAGGGGTTCAATCAGCCC. The chain links TRBV5-5 to TRBJ1-5, with 7 bases fitting TRBD1. With the read ending 3 residues before the CDR3 end, the germline J gene is used to fill in that end. The junction had 7 bases not matched to a gene; V was cut back by 4 bases and J by 3 bases. The CDR3 covers 15 residues. The germline gives CDR1 SGHKS, CDR2 YYEKEE (reference sequence).

In its sample, this clone was seen a few times. Read sequence stops 3 residues before the CDR3 end, and the germline J gene provides the missing end. This chain joins TRBV6-4 and TRBJ2-5, with D perhaps matching TRBD1 (5 bases). This CDR3 has 12 residues. Per germline, CDR1 MRHNA and CDR2 SNTAGT. The germline V and J ends were trimmed by 7 bases and 6 bases, with 12 bases remaining between them. Incomplete CDR3 DNA: TGTGCCAGCAAAGGGGTAGGTCAGACC. It specifies CASKGVGQT. The whole CDR3 sequence is CASKGVGQTQYF.

To note about this clone: The observed sequence ends 3 residues before the CDR3 terminus, with the missing tail filled in from the germline J gene. The chain carries TRBV19 and TRBJ2-2, with D perhaps TRBD2 (5 bases). Between the trimmed V and J ends, which lost 3 bases and 4 bases, there was a span of 9 bases. The CDR3 length is 14 residues. Germline V gene lookup returns CDR1 LNHDA and CDR2 SQIVND (reference sequence). Incomplete CDR3 DNA: TGTGCCAGTAGTATGAGGGTGTCCACCGGGGAG. This encodes CASSMRVSTGE. The full CDR3 reads CASSMRVSTGELFF.

This clone was picked up a small number of times. With the read ending 3 residues before the CDR3 end, the germline J gene is used to fill in that end. The chain is built from TRBV7-9 and TRBJ1-2; possibly TRBD1 for D (6 bases). The CDR3 sequence is 15 residues long. CDR1 is SEHNR, CDR2 FQNEAQ, per germline (reference sequence). V was clipped by 2 bases and J by 2 bases, with 12 bases between them. The sequenced part of the CDR3 DNA is TGTGCCAGCAGCTTACCAGGGGAGTTGAACTATGGC. Translation: CASSLPGELNYG. The CDR3 in its entirety is CASSLPGELNYGYTF.

This clone was observed at least ten times. The read is 3 residues too short to cover the CDR3 end, so that end is filled in from the germline J gene. The chain joins TRBV3-1 (or the pseudogene TRBV3-2) to TRBJ2-1, with TRBD1 matching over 7 bases. CDR1 and CDR2 (germline): LGHDT, YNNKEL (reference sequence). The CDR3 is made up of 14 amino acids. Trimming removed 3 bases from V and 6 bases from J; junction bases left unmatched: 5. The DNA read from the CDR3 is TGTGCCAGCAGCCAGACAGGGTTGGGCAATGAG. Amino acids: CASSQTGLGNE. In full, the CDR3 is CASSQTGLGNEQFF.

This clone was detected ten times or more. The read ends 3 residues before the CDR3 terminus; that terminus is restored from the germline J gene. The chain has TRBV7-2 and TRBJ2-5, with TRBD2 identical over 7 bases. CDR3 size: 14 residues. After removal of 1 base from V and 1 base from J, the junction contained 0 bases not matched to a gene. The germline CDR1 and CDR2 sequences are SGHTA and FQGNSA. CDR3 DNA, as far as it was read: TGTGCCAGCAGCTTAGGGGGGGGCCAAGAGACC. Translating gives CASSLGGGQET. The whole CDR3 protein is CASSLGGGQETQYF.

As to this clone: One junction end disagrees with the germline gene, perhaps due to a read error. The CDR3 extends 3 residues past the end of the read, so its final part is completed from the germline J gene. The V and J genes are TRBV7-9 and TRBJ2-1; D is unresolved. CDR1 SEHNR and CDR2 FQNEAQ come from the germline V gene (reference sequence). The CDR3 has 13 amino acids. CDR3 loop: CSSSLGMRNEQFF. Partial CDR3 DNA: TGTTCCAGCAGCTTAGGAATGCGCAATGAG.

In its sample, this clone was seen a few times. The sequenced CDR3 bases are TGTGCCAGCAGTTACCAGGACATTCGCAATGAG. Amino acids: CASSYQDIRNE. From start to end, the CDR3 is CASSYQDIRNEQFF. The rearrangement joins TRBV6-2 or TRBV6-3 to TRBJ2-1; tentatively, D is TRBD1 (5 bases). The read ends 3 residues shy of where the CDR3 ends; the end is completed using the germline J gene. V lost 2 bases, J lost 6 bases, and 11 bases lay in between. The CDR3 extends over 14 amino acids. The germline V gene encodes CDR1 MNHEY and CDR2 SVGEGT.

A word on this clone: From the germline J gene comes the end of the CDR3, since the read stops 3 residues before it. This chain joins TRBV5-1 and TRBJ1-4; D possibly corresponds to TRBD1 (5 bases). CDR3 size: 14 residues. The V end lost 2 bases, the J end lost 1 base, and 6 bases lay between the germline ends. Per germline, CDR1 SGHRS and CDR2 YFSETQ. CDR3: CASSLGVTNEKLFF. Incomplete CDR3 DNA: TGCGCCAGCAGCTTAGGGGTAACTAATGAAAAA.

Remarks on this clone: The sequence runs out 3 residues before the end of the CDR3; the remainder is reconstructed from the germline J gene. This chain links TRBV6-2 or TRBV6-3 with TRBJ1-1; tentatively, D is TRBD1 (5 bases). The V end was cut by 5 bases, the J end by 2 bases, with 12 bases between. Germline V gives CDR1 MNHEY, CDR2 SVGEGT. CDR3 length equals 14 residues. The CDR3 sequence is CASSRQGVNTEAFF. The DNA read from the CDR3 is TGTGCCAGCAGTCGTCAGGGAGTTAACACTGAA.